This T cell receptor (beta chain) stems from a study of T-cell reconstitution after alpha-beta-depleted transplantation in children. Unique molecular identifiers were used to barcode this TCRbeta library. MiXCR was run by TCRdb on the PCR reads, yielding one entry per CDR3 protein. The sample has almost 250,000 distinct CDR3 sequences, about 26% seen once. This TCR derives from a girl aged 2 to 9 with Fanconi anemia, due to receive a stem cell transplant. Here the sequenced sample was PBMCs, taken before TCRalphabeta/CD19-depleted stem cell transplant.

The CDR3 is CSAREQASYTQYF. CDR3 in DNA: TGCAGTGCTAGAGAACAAGCTAGTTATACGCAGTATTTT. This chain connects TRBV20-1 to TRBJ2-3; D remains unclear. There are 13 residues in the CDR3. Germline V gives CDR1 DFQATT, CDR2 SNEGSKA (reference sequence). The germline V and J ends were trimmed by 0 bases and 7 bases, with 11 bases remaining between them.